This record covers a single TCR beta chain. This specimen comes from a study of T cells after yellow fever vaccination. Notes on the study in general: Contamination of FACS-sorted repertoires by abundant clonotypes from the bulk population could occur.

A universal primer site and UMIs were added as TCR cDNA was made by 5'RACE template switching. TCRdb itself ran the 5' RACE reads through MiXCR, one entry per CDR3 protein. This table has about 96,000 distinct CDR3 sequences, approximately 8.4% appearing once. This CDR3 region has 17 residues. The germline V gene encodes CDR1 SNHLY and CDR2 FYNNEI. J was trimmed by 4 bases and V by 2 bases; bases with no gene match: 12. The chain couples TRBV2 to TRBJ2-5, with TRBD2 matching 8 bases. This TCR was sampled from a man younger than 30 who received the YFV17D yellow fever vaccine. Sample: CD8+ T cells not binding an NS4B(214-222) dextramer, sorted from PBMCs, taken roughly 15 days after the first yellow fever vaccination. CDR3 DNA sequence: TGTGCCAGCAGTGAAAGGTTAGCCAGCGGGGGACGAGAGACCCAGTACTTC. It translates to CASSERLASGGRETQYF.